One and the same sample provided the 14 T cell receptor beta chains below, sequenced in a study of CD8 T cells in Susac syndrome. It was with random hexamers that roughly 0.45 to 1 ug RNA was reverse transcribed. TCRdb passed the immunoSEQ multiplex PCR reads through MiXCR, listing each CDR3 protein once. The sample shows about 300,000 distinct CDR3 sequences, approximately 85% of them seen only once. Material: CD8+ T cells from PBMCs. These receptors came from a human donor with multiple sclerosis.

This sequence joins TRBV20-1 and TRBJ2-1; TRBD2 is a possible D gene (6 bases). The CDR3 contains 15 residues. Trimming stripped 0 bases from V and 9 bases from J, with 18 bases between. CDR1 and CDR2 (germline): DFQATT, SNEGSKA (reference sequence). The CDR3: CSARDVDWRAGEQFF. CDR3 DNA: TGCAGTGCTAGAGATGTTGACTGGAGGGCCGGTGAGCAGTTCTTC.

The rearrangement links TRBV5-6 to TRBJ2-7, with unresolved D. The germline gives CDR1 SGHDT, CDR2 YYEEEE. Trimming cost V 2 bases and J 2 bases, with 8 bases left between them. This CDR3 comprises 13 residues. The CDR3 protein is CASSFSQAYEQYF. The CDR3 DNA follows: TGTGCCAGCAGCTTTAGTCAGGCCTACGAGCAGTACTTC.

The chain uses TRBV7-2 and TRBJ2-7; D is undetermined. The length of the CDR3 is 15 residues. The germline CDR1 and CDR2 sequences are SGHTA and FQGNSA. Trimming removed 1 base at V and 2 bases at J, with 12 bases between. This chain's CDR3 is CASSLEARPAYEQYF. CDR3 sequence (DNA): TGTGCCAGCAGCTTAGAGGCGCGGCCTGCCTACGAGCAGTACTTC.

The chain recombines TRBV28 with TRBJ1-2; perhaps TRBD1 as D (5 bases). CDR1 MDHEN and CDR2 SYDVKM come from the germline V gene. The CDR3 is 14 residues long. Trimming left V 2 bases short and J 6 bases short, with 13 bases between. DNA of the CDR3: TGTGCCAGCAGTTTAAGCAGGGCTGAGGATGGCTACACCTTC. Translated, it gives CASSLSRAEDGYTF.

CDR3 sequence (DNA): TGTGCCACCAGTGACGCGCATACGTACAATGAGCAGTTCTTC. This gives the protein CATSDAHTYNEQFF. This chain connects TRBV24-1 to TRBJ2-1; the D is unclear. The germline gives CDR1 KGHDR, CDR2 SFDVKD. This CDR3 has 14 amino acids. V lost 4 bases to trimming and J lost 4 bases, with 10 bases between them.

The sample holds a few counts of this clonotype. The CDR3 sequence is CASSLASGTDTQYF. The CDR3, as DNA: TGTGCCAGCTCCCTAGCTTCGGGCACAGATACGCAGTATTTT. The rearrangement joins TRBV6-5 to TRBJ2-3, with a possible D match to TRBD2 (5 bases). The V gene's germline CDR1 is MNHEY and CDR2 SVGAGI. Trimming removed 8 bases from V and 1 base from J, with 13 bases in between. The CDR3 is made up of 14 amino acids.

V gene TRBV7-9 combines with J gene TRBJ2-7; D not certain. The V gene lost 5 bases and the J gene lost 2 bases, with 7 bases spanning the gap. The germline V gene has CDR1 SEHNR and CDR2 FQNEAQ (reference sequence). The CDR3 totals 12 residues. CDR3 in amino acids: CASSTTTYEQYF. The CDR3, as DNA: TGTGCCAGCAGCACGACCACCTACGAGCAGTACTTC.

The V gene is TRBV7-9, the J gene TRBJ2-3, with D possibly matching TRBD1 (6 bases). The CDR3 runs to 16 residues. The V and J ends lost 5 bases and 5 bases respectively, with 20 bases between them. The germline CDR1 and CDR2 sequences are SEHNR and FQNEAQ (reference sequence). Written as DNA, the CDR3 is TGTGCCAGCAGCGGCGGACCCCTACGAGGGGGAGATACGCAGTATTTT. Residues: CASSGGPLRGGDTQYF.

This sequence joins TRBV20-1 and TRBJ2-7, with a tentative D call TRBD2 (6 bases). V was cut by 0 bases and J by 0 bases, with 15 bases left in between. This CDR3 region has 16 residues. Germline CDR1 is DFQATT and CDR2 is SNEGSKA (reference sequence). CDR3 DNA sequence: TGCAGTGCTAGAGATTCGGACGGGGGAAGCTCCTACGAGCAGTACTTC. This sequence encodes CSARDSDGGSSYEQYF.

Turning to this clonotype: The junction departs from the called germline gene at one end, perhaps through a read error. This sequence joins TRBV13 and TRBJ2-1; D gene ambiguous. Germline assignment: CDR1 PRHDT and CDR2 FYEKMQ (reference sequence). The CDR3 consists of 15 residues. The CDR3 DNA reads as TGTGCCAGCAGCTTAATGGTGGATCGAGTTAATGGGCAGTTCTTC. It yields the protein CASSLMVDRVNGQFF.

The chain uses TRBV20-1 and TRBJ2-5, with D unresolved. The CDR3 is 13 amino acids. Trimming took off 4 bases at V and 1 base at J, with 10 bases between the two ends. Germline V gene lookup returns CDR1 DFQATT and CDR2 SNEGSKA (reference sequence). The CDR3 sequence is CSAISPSQETQYF. DNA of the CDR3: TGCAGTGCTATCAGTCCTTCCCAAGAGACCCAGTACTTC.

The chain joins TRBV27 to TRBJ2-7, with TRBD2 matching 7 bases. Germline CDR1 MNHEY, CDR2 SMNVEV (reference sequence). The CDR3 length is 11 residues. V trimming: 8 bases; J trimming: 13 bases; junction bases outside the gene matches: 11. The CDR3 coding sequence is TGTGCCAGCCGCTGGGAGGGCCATCAATACTTC. Translating it yields CASRWEGHQYF.

In DNA form, the CDR3 reads TGTGCCAGCAGCCGATTGTCGACGGTTAATGAAAAACTGTTTTTT. It yields the protein CASSRLSTVNEKLFF. This rearrangement joins TRBV28 to TRBJ1-4; D is uncertain. With 6 bases removed from V and 4 bases from J, the gap between germline ends came to 15 bases. Germline lookup yields CDR1 MDHEN and CDR2 SYDVKM. The CDR3 is made up of 15 amino acids.

This clonotype was seen a single time. The rearrangement links TRBV25-1 to TRBJ2-2, with no clear D. Per germline, CDR1 MGHDK and CDR2 SYGVNS. The CDR3 totals 12 residues. Trimming removed 7 bases from V and 2 bases from J, with 5 bases in between. CDR3 loop: CASTDNTGELFF. As DNA, the CDR3 is TGTGCCAGCACTGACAACACCGGGGAGCTGTTTTTT.